These 28 T cell receptor beta chains were all obtained from the same sample, sequenced in a study of blood T cell repertoires in COVID-19. Sequencing used immunoSEQ multiplex PCR; TCRdb keeps in-frame clones, though not all of them. The sample has about 310,000 clones; around 87% are singletons. Input material: peripheral blood. The receptors originated from a woman aged 40 to 50 with COVID-19, enrolled during active disease.

The chain combines TRBV9 with TRBJ2-7; 16 nucleotides agree with TRBD2. The germline V gene encodes CDR1 SGDLS and CDR2 YYNGEE. This CDR3 has 17 amino acids. After removal of 4 bases from V and 0 bases from J, the junction contained 4 bases not matched to a gene. This CDR3 reads CASSIGTSGRASYEQYF. CDR3 coding DNA: TGTGCCAGCAGCATAGGGACTAGCGGGAGGGCCTCCTACGAGCAGTACTTC.

The chain has TRBV6-5 and TRBJ1-6; D gene unclear. CDR3 length equals 13 residues. CDR1 is MNHEY and CDR2 is SVGAGI in the germline V gene. V lost 7 bases and J lost 9, with 13 bases in between. The CDR3 nucleotides read TGTGCCAGCACTAGGAGGGTAGGTTCACCCCTCCACTTT. This encodes CASTRRVGSPLHF.

As regards this clone: The same CDR3 arises from other DNA sequences in this sample as well. V gene TRBV5-4 combines with J gene TRBJ2-7; 11 bases agree with TRBD2. From germline, CDR1 is SGHNT and CDR2 YYREEE (reference sequence). The CDR3 is made up of 17 amino acids. Losses at the gene ends were 0 bases for V and 3 bases for J; bases not matched to a gene: 8. CDR3: CASSLDKLAGGGYEQYF. CDR3 DNA sequence: TGTGCCAGCAGCTTGGATAAGCTAGCGGGAGGCGGCTACGAGCAGTACTTC.

V gene TRBV7-9 combines with J gene TRBJ2-1, with a weak D call TRBD2 (6 bases). Germline CDR1 SEHNR, CDR2 FQNEAQ (reference sequence). V dropped 5 bases and J dropped 10 bases, with 15 bases sitting between them. CDR3 length: 13 amino acids. The DNA of the CDR3 is TGTGCCAGCAGCCAGTCCCGGGCGGGGGAGCAGTTCTTC. It yields the protein CASSQSRAGEQFF.

V usage is TRBV10-3 and J usage is TRBJ1-1, with unresolved D. CDR1 and CDR2 from the germline V gene are ENHRY and SYGVKD. V lost 3 bases and J 1 base, leaving 6 bases between the germline ends. The CDR3 contains 13 residues. DNA for the CDR3: TGTGCCATCAGTGAATCCCAGAACACTGAAGCTTTCTTT. Protein: CAISESQNTEAFF.

The rearrangement joins TRBV30 to TRBJ2-3; D perhaps matches TRBD1 (6 bases). The ends were cut back, 0 bases at V and 4 bases at J, with 14 bases in the middle. This CDR3 comprises 15 residues. CDR1 is GTSNPN and CDR2 is SVGIG in the germline V gene (reference sequence). CDR3 in DNA: TGTGCCTGGAGTGTACAGGCTGGGGGCCCAGATACGCAGTATTTT. The encoded protein is CAWSVQAGGPDTQYF.

The J gene is TRBJ2-6, the V gene TRBV7-2, with TRBD1 identical over 11 bases. The CDR3 is 18 residues long. J was trimmed by 4 bases and V by 9 bases; bases with no gene match: 14. Germline CDR1 is SGHTA and CDR2 is FQGNSA. Written as DNA, the CDR3 is TGTGCCAGTCCACATAGGGGGACAGGGGGACCCGGGGCCAACGTCCTGACTTTC. Protein: CASPHRGTGGPGANVLTF.

The rearrangement uses TRBV5-1 and TRBJ1-6; D uncertain. This CDR3 contains 15 residues. Germline CDR1 SGHRS, CDR2 YFSETQ. V lost 5 bases to trimming and J lost 9 bases, with 18 bases between them. The CDR3 DNA is TGCGCCAGCAGATCAGGACTGCAGGACCGTTCACCCCTCCACTTT. It specifies CASRSGLQDRSPLHF.

J is TRBJ1-3 and V is TRBV4-1, with D possibly TRBD1 on 5 matching bases. The V gene's germline CDR1 is MGHRA and CDR2 YSYEKL. The CDR3 length is 18 residues. The V gene lost 2 bases and the J gene lost 4 bases, with 21 bases spanning the gap. The CDR3 coding sequence is TGCGCCAGCAGCCAACCCATTCAGGAGACAGCTCTCGGAAACACCATATATTTT. It yields the protein CASSQPIQETALGNTIYF.

The chain has TRBV18 and TRBJ2-1, with 12 bases aligning to TRBD2. The CDR3 length is 15 residues. The trim removed 6 bases at V and 9 bases at J, leaving 9 bases unmatched. Germline V CDR1 and CDR2: KGHSH, LQKENI. CDR3 bases: TGTGCCAGCTCGCCGACTAGCGGGAGTTTTCTTGAGCAGTTCTTC. Amino acid sequence: CASSPTSGSFLEQFF. The full variable domain, its missing parts supplied by reference TRBV18 and TRBJ2-1, is NAGVMQNPRHLVRRRGQEARLRCSPMKGHSHVYWYRQLPEEGLKFMVYLQKENIIDESGMPKERFSAEFPKEGPSILRIQQVVRGDSAAYFCASSPTSGSFLEQFFGPGTRLTVL.

The CDR3 nucleotides read TGCGCCAGCAGCTTGGAGCGGGGCAGTGAAGCTTTCTTT. Amino acids: CASSLERGSEAFF. The V and J genes are TRBV5-1 and TRBJ1-1; weak D call: TRBD1 (5 bases). This CDR3 comprises 13 residues. V shed 0 bases and J shed 7 bases, with 10 bases lying between them. Per germline, CDR1 SGHRS and CDR2 YFSETQ.

CDR3 bases: TGTGCCAGTCTTGGGCAGGGGGCGTTATACAATGAGCAGTTCTTC. As protein: CASLGQGALYNEQFF. This chain joins TRBV19 and TRBJ2-1, with 8 nucleotides matching TRBD1. The CDR3 runs 15 residues. The V gene end was trimmed by 8 bases and the J gene end by 4 bases; junction bases not matched to a gene: 10. Germline CDR1 is LNHDA and CDR2 is SQIVND (reference sequence).

The chain employs TRBV15 and TRBJ2-7, with 9 bases aligning to TRBD1. V lost 0 bases, J lost 4 bases, and 7 bases stayed unmatched. The CDR3 has 16 amino acids. CDR1 and CDR2 from the germline V gene are LNHNV and YYDKDF (reference sequence). The CDR3 reads CATSRERGQGKYEQYF. The CDR3 coding sequence is TGTGCCACCAGCAGAGAGCGCGGACAGGGGAAATACGAGCAGTACTTC. Full variable domain (remainder filled in from reference TRBV15 and TRBJ2-7): DAMVIQNPRYQVTQFGKPVTLSCSQTLNHNVMYWYQQKSSQAPKLLFHYYDKDFNNEADTPDNFQSRRPNTSFCFLDIRSPGLGDTAMYLCATSRERGQGKYEQYFGPGTRLTVT.

The gene calls are TRBV7-3 and TRBJ2-7; D gene uncertain. The germline gives CDR1 SGHTA, CDR2 FQGTGA. CDR3 length equals 13 residues. V dropped 5 bases and J dropped 0 bases, with 8 bases sitting between them. CDR3 coding DNA: TGTGCCAGCAGCCCCTCCTCCTCCTACGAGCAGTACTTC. Protein: CASSPSSSYEQYF.

V and J are TRBV6-5 and TRBJ2-3, with D uncertain. The CDR3 length is 16 residues. Germline CDR1 MNHEY, CDR2 SVGAGI. Trimming stripped 0 bases from V and 2 bases from J, with 12 bases between. The CDR3 region is CASSYSKHSITDTQYF. In DNA, the CDR3 is TGTGCCAGCAGTTACTCGAAGCACTCGATCACAGATACGCAGTATTTT.

The chain employs TRBV29-1 and TRBJ1-2; a weak D match, TRBD1 (5 bases). Trimming took off 6 bases at V and 0 bases at J, with 11 bases between the two ends. CDR3 length: 13 amino acids. The V gene's germline CDR1 is SQVTM and CDR2 ANQGSEA. The CDR3: CSVEAGTNYGYTF. The CDR3, as DNA: TGCAGCGTCGAGGCAGGGACTAACTATGGCTACACCTTC. Looking up the rest from reference TRBV29-1 and TRBJ1-2 gives the full variable domain: SAVISQKPSRDICQRGTSLTIQCQVDSQVTMMFWYRQQPGQSLTLIATANQGSEATYESGFVIDKFPISRPNLTFSTLTVSNMSPEDSSIYLCSVEAGTNYGYTFGSGTRLTVV.

Only one count was recorded for this clone. The chain combines TRBV28 with TRBJ2-3; 10 nucleotides match TRBD2. Germline CDR1 and CDR2: MDHEN and SYDVKM. The trim removed 4 bases at V and 2 bases at J, leaving 15 bases unmatched. There are 19 residues in the CDR3. In DNA form, the CDR3 reads TGTGCCAGCAGTTCCCCCTCCTGGGCTAGCGGGGGACTCACAGATACGCAGTATTTT. It is translated as CASSSPSWASGGLTDTQYF.

The gene calls are TRBV30 and TRBJ1-5, with no clear D. Between the trimmed V and J ends, which lost 1 base and 0 bases, there was a span of 4 bases. The CDR3 spans 13 residues. Germline V gene sequence: CDR1 GTSNPN, CDR2 SVGIG (reference sequence). Here the CDR3 reads CAWSELSNQPQHF. The CDR3 DNA reads TGTGCCTGGAGTGAACTTAGCAATCAGCCCCAGCATTTT.

This chain joins TRBV7-9 and TRBJ2-1; D is uncertain. Looked up from germline, CDR1 is SEHNR and CDR2 is FQNEAQ (reference sequence). This CDR3 contains 14 residues. Trimming removed 1 base from V and 8 bases from J, with 12 bases in between. The CDR3 region has the DNA TGTGCCAGCAGCTTAGTCTTTAGCTCGGATGAGCAGTTCTTC. Translating gives CASSLVFSSDEQFF.

The chain is built from TRBV27 and TRBJ2-6, with TRBD2 as a possible D gene (6 bases). V was pared by 6 bases and J by 0 bases, with 15 bases between. CDR1 is MNHEY and CDR2 is SMNVEV in the germline V gene (reference sequence). CDR3 length: 17 amino acids. CDR3 DNA: TGTGCCAGCAGCTCACCGGGACTTATCTCTGGGGCCAACGTCCTGACTTTC. Translation: CASSSPGLISGANVLTF.

Concerning this clone: A junction boundary mismatches the germline segment, possibly from a read error. The rearrangement uses TRBV7-7 and TRBJ1-1; D gene uncertain. The CDR3 is made up of 14 amino acids. CDR1 SSHAT and CDR2 FNYEAQ come from the germline V gene (reference sequence). The CDR3 is CASSPAEGLTEAFF. For the CDR3, the DNA is TGTGCTAGCAGCCCGGCGGAGGGTTTAACTGAAGCTTTCTTT.

This rearrangement joins TRBV5-5 to TRBJ2-1, with 9 bases aligning to TRBD2. With 4 bases clipped from V and 8 bases from J, the junction kept 10 bases outside the gene matches. The length of the CDR3 is 15 residues. Germline V gene sequence: CDR1 SGHKS, CDR2 YYEKEE (reference sequence). The DNA for the CDR3 is TGTGCCAGCAGCCCAAGACTAGCGGCCAACCATGAGCAGTTCTTC. This codes for CASSPRLAANHEQFF.

This rearrangement joins TRBV2 to TRBJ1-1; D ambiguous. The V end lost 8 bases, the J end lost 4 bases, and 14 bases lay between the germline ends. The CDR3 is 13 residues long. CDR1 SNHLY and CDR2 FYNNEI come from the germline V gene. The CDR3: CASPRVKSTEAFF. For the CDR3, the DNA is TGTGCCAGCCCTCGGGTAAAGAGCACTGAAGCTTTCTTT.

The chain couples TRBV5-1 to TRBJ1-2; D gene ambiguous. Germline CDR1 and CDR2: SGHRS and YFSETQ. This CDR3 has 14 residues. V was pared by 0 bases and J by 2 bases, with 8 bases between. CDR3 amino acids: CASSLVSVNYGYTF. CDR3 bases: TGCGCCAGCAGCTTGGTTTCGGTCAACTATGGCTACACCTTC.

This chain links TRBV28 with TRBJ1-1, with a tentative D call TRBD1 (5 bases). The germline V gene has CDR1 MDHEN and CDR2 SYDVKM. V gave up 5 bases and J gave up 1 base, with 8 bases separating them. The CDR3 is made up of 13 amino acids. This CDR3 is CASSRQPNTEAFF. The CDR3 DNA sequence: TGTGCCAGCAGTAGACAGCCGAACACTGAAGCTTTCTTT.

The rearrangement joins TRBV7-2 to TRBJ2-5; 14 bases agree with TRBD2. J gave up 2 bases and V 0 bases, and 11 bases lay outside the gene matches. This CDR3 contains 20 residues. CDR1 and CDR2 (germline): SGHTA, FQGNSA. The CDR3 here is CASSLAGLAGESGGQETQYF. The CDR3 DNA reads as TGTGCCAGCAGCTTAGCGGGACTAGCGGGAGAGTCGGGGGGGCAAGAGACCCAGTACTTC.

V is TRBV6-2 or TRBV6-3 and J is TRBJ2-7; no firm D call. The CDR3 is 13 amino acids. Trimming took off 2 bases at V and 2 bases at J, with 7 bases between the two ends. The germline gives CDR1 MNHEY, CDR2 SVGEGT. CDR3 bases: TGTGCCAGCAGTTACGAGATACCCTACGAGCAGTACTTC. Its translation: CASSYEIPYEQYF.

The V call is TRBV7-2, the J call TRBJ1-5; no definite D call. Per germline, CDR1 SGHTA and CDR2 FQGNSA. CDR3 length: 15 residues. Trimming removed 5 bases from V and 0 bases from J, with 11 bases in between. CDR3 sequence: CASSPNRDSNQPQHF. DNA of the CDR3: TGTGCCAGCAGCCCCAACAGAGATAGCAATCAGCCCCAGCATTTT. Supplemented by reference TRBV7-2 and TRBJ1-5, the full variable domain reads GAGVSQSPSNKVTEKGKDVELRCDPISGHTALYWYRQSLGQGLEFLIYFQGNSAPDKSGLPSDRFSAERTGGSVSTLTIQRTQQEDSAVYLCASSPNRDSNQPQHFGDGTRLSIL.